What follows are 9 T cell receptor beta chains derived from one specimen sequenced in a study of CD8+ T cells in alopecia areata. The treatment is: oral pan-JAK inhibitor, 5-10 mg twice daily. Extraction of RNA preceded its reverse transcription into cDNA, which served as the sequencing template. Clones were read by immunoSEQ multiplex PCR, and TCRdb kept only the in-frame ones, dropping some. The sample holds approximately 140,000 clones, 86% seen once. This material consisted of CD8+ T cells sorted from blood, taken at week 4, from a patient treated with tofacitinib. The receptors were gathered from a human donor with alopecia areata.

The V and J genes are TRBV6-1 and TRBJ2-2, with unresolved D. CDR1 and CDR2 from the germline V gene are MNHNS and SASEGT. The CDR3 contains 12 residues. V lost 6 bases and J 2 bases, leaving 4 bases between the germline ends. For the CDR3, the DNA is TGTGCCAGCAGCCATAACACCGGGGAGCTGTTTTTT. As protein: CASSHNTGELFF.

The V call is TRBV27, the J call TRBJ1-5; the D is unclear. This CDR3 region has 13 residues. Trimming left V 2 bases short and J 4 bases short, with 6 bases between. The germline CDR1 and CDR2 sequences are MNHEY and SMNVEV (reference sequence). CDR3 loop: CASSLALNQPQHF. CDR3 nucleotide sequence: TGTGCCAGCAGTTTAGCATTGAATCAGCCCCAGCATTTT.

V gene TRBV7-3 combines with J gene TRBJ2-1, with D possibly being TRBD1 or TRBD2 (6 bases each). The germline V and J ends were trimmed by 3 bases and 4 bases, with 10 bases remaining between them. The CDR3 extends over 14 amino acids. Germline V lookup: CDR1 SGHTA, CDR2 FQGTGA. In DNA, the CDR3 is TGTGCCAGCAGCTTGGGAGGACAGTACAATGAGCAGTTCTTC. Amino acid sequence: CASSLGGQYNEQFF.

The J gene is TRBJ2-3, the V gene TRBV7-6; tentative D call: TRBD2 (6 bases). Germline V lookup: CDR1 SGHVS, CDR2 FNYEAQ. This CDR3 comprises 15 residues. The V and J ends lost 3 bases and 0 bases respectively, with 10 bases between them. The CDR3 here is CASSLDYLSTDTQYF. The DNA for the CDR3 is TGTGCCAGCAGCTTGGACTACCTCAGCACAGATACGCAGTATTTT.

The chain recombines TRBV2 with TRBJ2-7, with 7 bases matching TRBD1. CDR1 SNHLY and CDR2 FYNNEI come from the germline V gene. J lost 3 bases, V lost 8 bases, and 10 bases had no gene match. The CDR3 is 14 amino acids. CDR3 DNA sequence: TGTGCCAGCGATGAGGGACAGACCTTCTACGAGCAGTACTTC. Amino acids: CASDEGQTFYEQYF.

This clone was seen just once. This rearrangement joins TRBV18 to TRBJ2-1; tentative D call: TRBD2 (7 bases). The germline V gene encodes CDR1 KGHSH and CDR2 LQKENI. With 3 bases removed from V and 11 bases from J, the gap between germline ends came to 14 bases. The CDR3 sequence is 13 residues long. CDR3 region: CASSPGGLGKQFF. Here the CDR3 DNA reads TGTGCCAGCTCACCGGGGGGGCTAGGGAAGCAGTTCTTC.

The sample holds a few counts of this clone. J is TRBJ2-2 and V is TRBV29-1, with D possibly matching TRBD2 (6 bases). Germline V gene lookup returns CDR1 SQVTM and CDR2 ANQGSEA. The CDR3 extends over 15 amino acids. V lost 1 base and J lost 4, with 13 bases in between. The CDR3 loop is CSVEVPTTSTGELFF. In DNA form, the CDR3 reads TGCAGCGTTGAAGTCCCGACGACTAGCACCGGGGAGCTGTTTTTT.

J is TRBJ2-7 and V is TRBV9; the D is unclear. Germline CDR1 reads SGDLS; CDR2 reads YYNGEE. CDR3 length: 14 residues. The V gene lost 0 bases and the J gene lost 2 bases, with 9 bases spanning the gap. The CDR3 protein is CASSVGEFPYEQYF. As DNA, the CDR3 is TGTGCCAGCAGCGTAGGTGAGTTTCCCTACGAGCAGTACTTC.

The chain combines TRBV29-1 with TRBJ2-7; possible D gene TRBD2, 6 bases. V lost 4 bases to trimming and J lost 1 base, with 11 bases between them. Germline CDR1 is SQVTM and CDR2 is ANQGSEA. The CDR3 spans 13 residues. The CDR3 spells CSVVLAASYEQYF. Here the CDR3 DNA reads TGCAGCGTTGTTTTAGCGGCTTCCTACGAGCAGTACTTC.